The 21 T cell receptor beta chains presented below share a single source sample, sequenced in a study of blood T cell repertoires in COVID-19. Using immunoSEQ multiplex PCR, the repertoire was profiled, and TCRdb retains in-frame clones only, with some absent. The data contain 150,000 to 200,000 clones, roughly 86% of them singletons. Material for sequencing was peripheral blood. The receptors were gathered from a man between 65 and 85 years old with acute or convalescent COVID-19.

The chain joins TRBV10-3 to TRBJ2-1, with TRBD2 matching 7 bases. Trimming cost V 7 bases and J 2 bases; bases outside gene matches: 8. Per germline, CDR1 ENHRY and CDR2 SYGVKD. The CDR3 consists of 15 residues. The chain's CDR3 is CAIKPGGGPYNEQFF. DNA for the CDR3: TGTGCCATCAAGCCGGGCGGGGGACCCTACAATGAGCAGTTCTTC.

V usage is TRBV5-4 and J usage is TRBJ2-3, with a tentative D call TRBD1 (5 bases). The V end lost 1 base, the J end lost 6 bases, and 12 bases lay between the germline ends. The CDR3 length is 14 residues. The germline V gene encodes CDR1 SGHNT and CDR2 YYREEE (reference sequence). CDR3 in amino acids: CASSLKAGSDTQYF. The CDR3, as DNA: TGTGCCAGCAGCTTGAAGGCAGGGTCGGATACGCAGTATTTT.

The chain combines TRBV5-4 with TRBJ2-3; D ambiguous. The V and J ends lost 1 base and 2 bases respectively, with 8 bases between them. CDR1 SGHNT and CDR2 YYREEE come from the germline V gene (reference sequence). CDR3 size: 14 residues. The CDR3 region is CASSLWRLTDTQYF. In DNA form, the CDR3 reads TGTGCCAGCAGCTTGTGGCGGCTCACAGATACGCAGTATTTT.

This chain joins TRBV7-2 and TRBJ2-5; 7 bases match TRBD1. The V gene end was trimmed by 7 bases and the J gene end by 1 base; junction bases not matched to a gene: 3. Germline-derived CDR1 and CDR2 are SGHTA and FQGNSA. The CDR3 runs to 13 residues. The CDR3 region has the DNA TGTGCCAGCACCGGACAGGTCCAAGAGACCCAGTACTTC. Translating it yields CASTGQVQETQYF.

The chain couples TRBV5-1 to TRBJ2-1, with 10 nucleotides matching TRBD2. V lost 0 bases, J lost 7 bases, and 7 bases stayed unmatched. Germline values: CDR1 SGHRS, CDR2 YFSETQ. The CDR3 has 16 residues. The DNA of the CDR3 is TGCGCCAGCAGCTTGGAGCGGGAGGGCCTATGGAATGAGCAGTTCTTC. This sequence encodes CASSLEREGLWNEQFF.

The chain combines TRBV5-6 with TRBJ1-6; 7 positions agree with TRBD1. CDR1 and CDR2 from the germline V gene are SGHDT and YYEEEE. V lost 4 bases, J lost 10 bases, and 11 bases stayed unmatched. The CDR3 runs 15 residues. The CDR3 reads CASSPDRVGNSPLHF. The CDR3, as DNA: TGTGCCAGCAGCCCCGACAGGGTGGGGAACTCACCCCTCCACTTT.

The chain uses TRBV20-1 and TRBJ1-5, with a weak D call TRBD1 (6 bases). The V end lost 3 bases, the J end lost 1 base, and 10 bases lay between the germline ends. The germline gives CDR1 DFQATT, CDR2 SNEGSKA (reference sequence). This CDR3 region has 14 residues. CDR3 amino acids: CSASRGGSNQPQHF. The CDR3 DNA reads TGCAGTGCTAGTAGGGGGGGCAGCAATCAGCCCCAGCATTTT.

V gene TRBV7-8 combines with J gene TRBJ2-3; 9 bases are a match to TRBD1. Germline V gene data show CDR1 as SGHVS and CDR2 as FQNEAQ. CDR3 length: 15 residues. V gave up 2 bases and J gave up 4 bases; unmatched junction bases: 4. CDR3 sequence (DNA): TGTGCCAGCAGCTTATGGGACAGGGTCCCAGATACGCAGTATTTT. It encodes CASSLWDRVPDTQYF.

The genes are TRBV9 and TRBJ2-5, with 7 bases matching TRBD1. This CDR3 is 14 amino acids long. V shed 4 bases, J shed 4 bases, and the junction held 7 bases outside the gene matches. Per the germline V gene, CDR1 is SGDLS and CDR2 is YYNGEE. The CDR3 loop reads CASSPLTGPETQYF. The CDR3 DNA reads as TGTGCCAGCAGCCCCCTGACAGGGCCAGAGACCCAGTACTTC.

The chain links TRBV2 to TRBJ1-1; no clear D. CDR1 and CDR2 (germline): SNHLY, FYNNEI. Trimming left V 4 bases short and J 4 bases short, with 7 bases between. The CDR3 consists of 12 residues. CDR3 protein: CASSAEATEAFF. The DNA for the CDR3 is TGTGCCAGCAGTGCAGAGGCCACTGAAGCTTTCTTT.

The chain recombines TRBV5-5 with TRBJ2-7; 7 bases line up with TRBD1. The ends lost 1 base at V and 3 bases at J; junction bases unmatched: 10. CDR3 length equals 16 residues. Per germline, CDR1 SGHKS and CDR2 YYEKEE (reference sequence). The CDR3 region has the DNA TGTGCCAGCAGCTTGTTGATTAACAGGGGAGACTACGAGCAGTACTTC. Translating it yields CASSLLINRGDYEQYF.

V and J are TRBV6-1 and TRBJ1-2; TRBD1 agrees at 9 bases. Germline V gene lookup returns CDR1 MNHNS and CDR2 SASEGT. V shed 2 bases, J shed 5 bases, and the junction held 3 bases outside the gene matches. This CDR3 spans 14 amino acids. The CDR3 coding sequence is TGTGCCAGCAGTGAATGGGGACAGGGTTATGGCTACACCTTC. This encodes CASSEWGQGYGYTF.

Concerning this clone itself: The same CDR3 arises from other DNA sequences in this sample as well. In DNA form, the CDR3 reads TGCGCCAGCAGCTTGGGAGGGGGCGATCAGCCCCAGCATTTT. Its protein product is CASSLGGGDQPQHF. This chain uses TRBV5-1 with TRBJ1-5, with 7 bases identical to TRBD1. CDR3 length: 14 amino acids. Germline CDR1 is SGHRS and CDR2 is YFSETQ. Trimming removed 0 bases from V and 5 bases from J; junction bases left unmatched: 2.

The chain employs TRBV27 and TRBJ2-5; TRBD1 matches at 7 bases. The J segment lost 5 bases and the V segment lost 0 bases, leaving 3 bases of the junction unmatched. The CDR3 runs 14 residues. Germline lookup yields CDR1 MNHEY and CDR2 SMNVEV (reference sequence). This CDR3 is CASSLSTGLETQYF. CDR3 in DNA: TGTGCCAGCAGTTTATCGACAGGGTTGGAGACCCAGTACTTC.

The chain has TRBV9 and TRBJ2-7; 9 nucleotides align to TRBD1. The germline gives CDR1 SGDLS, CDR2 YYNGEE. This CDR3 is built from 14 residues. V lost 3 bases and J lost 2; bases outside the gene matches: 3. The CDR3 here is CASSARDRAYEQYF. CDR3 coding DNA: TGTGCCAGCAGCGCCCGGGACAGGGCCTACGAGCAGTACTTC.

This clone has just a few counts. J is TRBJ1-3 and V is TRBV18, with D unclear. CDR3 length: 15 amino acids. Germline assignment: CDR1 KGHSH and CDR2 LQKENI. The germline V and J ends were trimmed by 5 bases and 0 bases, with 11 bases remaining between them. CDR3: CASSSDGNSGNTIYF. Here the CDR3 DNA reads TGTGCCAGCTCATCGGACGGGAACTCTGGAAACACCATATATTTT.

This chain joins TRBV5-1 and TRBJ1-1; the match to TRBD1 covers 7 bases. The CDR3 has 14 amino acids. Trimming at V came to 1 base and at J to 4 bases, leaving 4 bases not matched to a gene. Germline V lookup: CDR1 SGHRS, CDR2 YFSETQ. Here the CDR3 DNA reads TGCGCCAGCAGCTTGACAGGGGAGGCCACTGAAGCTTTCTTT. Amino acids: CASSLTGEATEAFF.

This clone appeared a few times. This sample includes further DNA sequences coding for the same CDR3. The chain has TRBV24-1 and TRBJ1-5; D not certain. The ends were cut back, 4 bases at V and 0 bases at J, with 12 bases in the middle. The CDR3 runs 16 residues. CDR1 and CDR2 (germline): KGHDR, SFDVKD. DNA for the CDR3: TGTGCCACCAGTGACTCCGGGAGATCTAGCAATCAGCCCCAGCATTTT. Encoded protein: CATSDSGRSSNQPQHF.

The CDR3 DNA reads as TGTGCCAGCAGTCGGACAGGGGGGCGCTACGAGCAGTACTTC. This translates into CASSRTGGRYEQYF. The J gene is TRBJ2-7, the V gene TRBV6-5; 10 bases map to TRBD1. J gave up 3 bases and V 5 bases, and 4 bases lay outside the gene matches. Germline loops: CDR1 MNHEY, CDR2 SVGAGI. The CDR3 is made up of 14 amino acids.

The rearrangement links TRBV15 to TRBJ2-7; no clear D. V was shortened by 0 bases and J by 2 bases, with 5 bases between the two germline ends. Germline CDR1 reads LNHNV; CDR2 reads YYDKDF (reference sequence). The CDR3 spans 13 residues. CDR3 protein: CATSRDSTYEQYF. As DNA, the CDR3 is TGTGCCACCAGCAGAGATAGTACCTACGAGCAGTACTTC.

CDR3 nucleotide sequence: TGTGCCAGCAGCCCGTTTGGAGCGGGGAGACAAGAGACCCAGTACTTC. Translated, it gives CASSPFGAGRQETQYF. This chain links TRBV4-2 with TRBJ2-5, with TRBD2 identical over 7 bases. Germline V gene lookup returns CDR1 LGHNA and CDR2 YNFKEQ. CDR3 size: 16 residues. Unmatched junction bases numbered 10, after V lost 4 bases and J lost 2 bases.